A single sample gave rise to the 27 T cell receptor beta chains below, sequenced in a study of blood T cell repertoires in COVID-19. Here immunoSEQ multiplex PCR was the method, and the copy in TCRdb shows in-frame clones only, minus some. The data hold 80,000 or so clones, with approximately 85% observed a single time. The sample comprised peripheral blood. Every receptor here comes from a man between 45 and 60 years old with COVID-19, enrolled during active disease.

The CDR3 spells CASSSDRGISGNTIYF. The CDR3 DNA follows: TGCGCCAGCAGCTCCGACAGGGGGATCTCTGGAAACACCATATATTTT. The rearrangement uses TRBV5-1 and TRBJ1-3; 9 bases align to TRBD1. The ends lost 3 bases at V and 0 bases at J; junction bases unmatched: 4. CDR3 length: 16 residues. Germline V gene lookup returns CDR1 SGHRS and CDR2 YFSETQ.

The rearrangement joins TRBV3-1 (or the pseudogene TRBV3-2) to TRBJ2-1; possible D gene TRBD2, 6 bases. The length of the CDR3 is 15 residues. V was pared by 0 bases and J by 9 bases, with 15 bases between. Germline CDR1 reads LGHDT; CDR2 reads YNNKEL (reference sequence). The CDR3 loop is CASSQDEGGYGEQFF. As DNA, the CDR3 is TGTGCCAGCAGCCAAGATGAGGGAGGTTACGGTGAGCAGTTCTTC.

J is TRBJ1-2 and V is TRBV28; D is ambiguous. This CDR3 spans 13 amino acids. The germline V and J ends were trimmed by 5 bases and 4 bases, with 11 bases remaining between them. The germline CDR1 and CDR2 sequences are MDHEN and SYDVKM. CDR3 DNA sequence: TGTGCCAGCAGTCTAATGCCGAGCTATGGCTACACCTTC. It yields the protein CASSLMPSYGYTF.

The chain combines TRBV7-2 with TRBJ2-5; 10 bases fit TRBD1. Trimming removed 4 bases from V and 5 bases from J; junction bases left unmatched: 7. The CDR3 sequence is 15 residues long. The germline V gene has CDR1 SGHTA and CDR2 FQGNSA. Here the CDR3 DNA reads TGTGCCAGCAGCTCCCGGACAGGGGGTGGTGAGACCCAGTACTTC. It codes for CASSSRTGGGETQYF.

V and J are TRBV23-1 and TRBJ2-2; TRBD2 aligns across 7 bases. TRBV23-1 is classed as an ORF, of uncertain function. Trimming took 5 bases from V and 3 from J; bases not matched to a gene: 15. CDR3 length: 18 amino acids. The CDR3 sequence: CASSKIPREGPDTGELFF. The CDR3 nucleotides read TGCGCCAGCAGTAAAATCCCGAGGGAGGGCCCGGACACCGGGGAGCTGTTTTTT.

This clone has only a few counts. The chain links TRBV11-2 to TRBJ1-1; TRBD1 matches at 7 bases. After removal of 5 bases from V and 10 bases from J, the junction contained 13 bases not matched to a gene. Germline V lookup: CDR1 SGHAT, CDR2 FQNNGV. The CDR3 is 14 residues long. CDR3 in DNA: TGTGCCAGCAGCGCACCAATGAGGGCAGGGGGAGCTTTCTTT. Translating it yields CASSAPMRAGGAFF.

The chain uses TRBV27 and TRBJ1-1; no clear D gene. The ends were cut back, 1 base at V and 3 bases at J, with 12 bases in the middle. Germline CDR1 MNHEY, CDR2 SMNVEV (reference sequence). The CDR3 loop spans 15 amino acids. The CDR3 is CASSLYGGSDTEAFF. CDR3 in DNA: TGTGCCAGCAGTTTATATGGCGGATCAGACACTGAAGCTTTCTTT.

V and J are TRBV7-2 and TRBJ1-1; maybe TRBD1 (6 bases). Germline values: CDR1 SGHTA, CDR2 FQGNSA. V lost 5 bases and J 4 bases, leaving 20 bases between the germline ends. The CDR3 covers 16 residues. CDR3 region: CASSLYSLRGGTEAFF. The CDR3 region has the DNA TGTGCCAGCAGCCTTTATAGCCTAAGGGGGGGCACTGAAGCTTTCTTT.

The genes are TRBV28 and TRBJ2-3; D perhaps matches TRBD1 (6 bases). Germline lookup yields CDR1 MDHEN and CDR2 SYDVKM. The CDR3 has 13 amino acids. V was pared by 7 bases and J by 7 bases, with 15 bases between. As DNA, the CDR3 is TGTGCCAGCAAAAGGGGCGGACAGCATACGCAGTATTTT. Translation gives CASKRGGQHTQYF.

The J gene is TRBJ2-2, the V gene TRBV30; 9 positions match TRBD2. Losses at the gene ends were 4 bases for V and 7 bases for J; bases not matched to a gene: 10. CDR3 length: 15 residues. Germline CDR1 GTSNPN, CDR2 SVGIG (reference sequence). CDR3 sequence: CAWNPSGNRGGELFF. CDR3 nucleotides: TGTGCCTGGAACCCTAGCGGGAATCGTGGCGGGGAGCTGTTTTTT.

V usage is TRBV19 and J usage is TRBJ2-1; 12 positions agree with TRBD2. Germline loops: CDR1 LNHDA, CDR2 SQIVND (reference sequence). V shed 4 bases, J shed 5 bases, and the junction held 0 bases outside the gene matches. The CDR3 extends over 14 amino acids. In DNA, the CDR3 is TGTGCCAGTAGTAGACTAGCGGGAGACAATGAGCAGTTCTTC. This codes for CASSRLAGDNEQFF. Supplemented by reference TRBV19 and TRBJ2-1, the full variable domain reads DGGITQSPKYLFRKEGQNVTLSCEQNLNHDAMYWYRQDPGQGLRLIYYSQIVNDFQKGDIAEGYSVSREKKESFPLTVTSAQKNPTAFYLCASSRLAGDNEQFFGPGTRLTVL.

The gene calls are TRBV6-5 and TRBJ1-1, with D possibly being TRBD1 (6 bases). The CDR3 covers 15 residues. Germline V gives CDR1 MNHEY, CDR2 SVGAGI. V was trimmed by 0 bases and J by 7 bases, leaving 15 bases between them. The CDR3 region has the DNA TGTGCCAGCAGTTACTCGCCTACAGGGCCCGTTGAAGCTTTCTTT. It specifies CASSYSPTGPVEAFF.

This chain connects TRBV7-2 to TRBJ2-5, with 9 bases that match TRBD1. V trimming: 2 bases; J trimming: 4 bases; junction bases outside the gene matches: 5. This CDR3 has 15 residues. From germline, CDR1 is SGHTA and CDR2 FQGNSA. This CDR3 is CASSLTGGLAETQYF. In nucleotides, the CDR3 is TGTGCCAGCAGCTTAACAGGGGGCTTGGCAGAGACCCAGTACTTC.

The chain is built from TRBV6-5 and TRBJ1-2; a weak D match, TRBD1 (6 bases). V was pared by 5 bases and J by 2 bases, with 9 bases between. The length of the CDR3 is 13 residues. In germline, CDR1 is MNHEY, CDR2 SVGAGI. The DNA of the CDR3 is TGTGCCAGCAGTCGAACAGGGAACTATGGCTACACCTTC. It translates to CASSRTGNYGYTF.

The V gene is TRBV3-1 (or the pseudogene TRBV3-2), the J gene TRBJ1-1; the D is unclear. V lost 1 base and J lost 0, with 15 bases in between. CDR1 is LGHDT and CDR2 is YNNKEL in the germline V gene (reference sequence). The CDR3 has 17 amino acids. CDR3 sequence reads: CASSQVSGAQMNTEAFF. Written as DNA, the CDR3 is TGTGCCAGCAGCCAAGTTAGCGGAGCGCAAATGAACACTGAAGCTTTCTTT.

The chain carries TRBV6-5 and TRBJ1-3; no firm D call. Germline V lookup: CDR1 MNHEY, CDR2 SVGAGI. The CDR3 is 16 amino acids. Trimming left V 4 bases short and J 0 bases short, with 13 bases between. The CDR3 bases are TGTGCCAGCAGTTCAGACAACATCCTCTCTGGAAACACCATATATTTT. This encodes CASSSDNILSGNTIYF.

This rearrangement joins TRBV7-2 to TRBJ2-6; 10 bases line up with TRBD1. The germline V gene has CDR1 SGHTA and CDR2 FQGNSA. V dropped 4 bases and J dropped 2; count of bases not matched to a gene: 5. The CDR3 consists of 17 residues. In DNA, the CDR3 is TGTGCCAGCAGCTCAAGACAGGGGGCGGCTGGGGCCAACGTCCTGACTTTC. This translates into CASSSRQGAAGANVLTF.

In its sample, this clone was seen once. Written as DNA, the CDR3 is TGTGCCAGCAGCCGGGGCTATGGCTACACCTTC. Residues: CASSRGYGYTF. The chain uses TRBV9 and TRBJ1-2; D gene unclear. The V end was cut by 4 bases, the J end by 4 bases, with 5 bases between. In germline, CDR1 is SGDLS, CDR2 YYNGEE. CDR3 size: 11 residues.

The chain uses TRBV28 and TRBJ1-4; D uncertain. Looked up from germline, CDR1 is MDHEN and CDR2 is SYDVKM. Deletions cut 1 base from V and 7 bases from J, with 13 bases between. The CDR3 length is 15 residues. CDR3 nucleotides: TGTGCCAGCAGTTTATCTGGAGGGTATAGTGAAAAACTGTTTTTT. Protein product: CASSLSGGYSEKLFF.

V and J are TRBV27 and TRBJ1-4, with TRBD1 identical over 8 bases. The germline CDR1 and CDR2 sequences are MNHEY and SMNVEV (reference sequence). This CDR3 region has 15 residues. V lost 3 bases to trimming and J lost 7 bases; unmatched junction nucleotides: 7. In DNA, the CDR3 is TGTGCCAGCAGTTTTAATCAGGGGGCAGGTGAAAAACTGTTTTTT. Amino acid sequence: CASSFNQGAGEKLFF.

The V and J genes are TRBV7-2 and TRBJ1-1; D not resolved. The V end was cut by 3 bases, the J end by 1 base, with 9 bases between. The CDR3 runs 14 residues. CDR1 and CDR2 from the germline V gene are SGHTA and FQGNSA. Here the CDR3 reads CASSFFGENTEAFF. CDR3 DNA sequence: TGTGCCAGCAGCTTTTTCGGGGAGAACACTGAAGCTTTCTTT.

V and J are TRBV7-3 and TRBJ2-3; no reliable D call. Germline-derived CDR1 and CDR2 are SGHTA and FQGTGA. Deletions cut 5 bases from V and 5 bases from J, with 17 bases between. The CDR3 has 15 residues. DNA of the CDR3: TGTGCCAGCAGCCCCCAGGCGTCCACCCAAGATACGCAGTATTTT. Encoded protein: CASSPQASTQDTQYF.

The chain links TRBV24-1 to TRBJ1-2; D is ambiguous. Trimming took 3 bases from V and 5 from J, leaving 12 bases between them. The germline V gene encodes CDR1 KGHDR and CDR2 SFDVKD. This CDR3 comprises 14 residues. CDR3: CATSDAQRRYGYTF. The CDR3 DNA follows: TGTGCCACCAGTGATGCCCAGAGGAGGTATGGCTACACCTTC.

This clone is medium-sized. The chain joins TRBV19 to TRBJ1-1; D perhaps matches TRBD1 (5 bases). There are 14 residues in the CDR3. Trimming pared 4 bases from V and 4 bases from J, leaving 13 bases between. Germline V CDR1 and CDR2: LNHDA, SQIVND (reference sequence). CDR3 DNA sequence: TGTGCCAGTAGTAATAAGCAGGGAGGCACTGAAGCTTTCTTT. Its protein is CASSNKQGGTEAFF.

The rearrangement joins TRBV27 to TRBJ2-2, with a weak D call TRBD1 (6 bases). The CDR3 spans 14 residues. Looked up from germline, CDR1 is MNHEY and CDR2 is SMNVEV (reference sequence). V gave up 4 bases and J gave up 3 bases, with 9 bases separating them. DNA for the CDR3: TGTGCCAGCAGTTCGGGACACTACACCGGGGAGCTGTTTTTT. Amino acid sequence: CASSSGHYTGELFF.

V usage is TRBV5-4 and J usage is TRBJ2-3; D is undetermined. V gave up 4 bases and J gave up 1 base, with 7 bases separating them. CDR1 and CDR2 (germline): SGHNT, YYREEE (reference sequence). The CDR3 has 13 residues. The CDR3 here is CASSTQGTDTQYF. The CDR3 coding sequence is TGTGCCAGCAGCACTCAGGGCACAGATACGCAGTATTTT.

This clone has more than one count but fewer than ten. The chain has TRBV2 and TRBJ2-7; D is undetermined. Germline CDR1 reads SNHLY; CDR2 reads FYNNEI. V lost 4 bases and J 1 base, leaving 8 bases between the germline ends. The CDR3 covers 13 residues. The CDR3 DNA is TGTGCCAGCAGTGCCACTTTGTCCTACGAGCAGTACTTC. Residues: CASSATLSYEQYF. Full variable domain (remainder filled in from reference TRBV2 and TRBJ2-7): EPEVTQTPSHQVTQMGQEVILRCVPISNHLYFYWYRQILGQKVEFLVSFYNNEISEKSEIFDDQFSVERPDGSNFTLKIRSTKLEDSAMYFCASSATLSYEQYFGPGTRLTVT.